A selection of T cell receptor beta chains follows, all from one sample in a study of blood T cells in healthy people across ages. Each CDR3 protein is one row after TCRdb ran MiXCR on the 5' RACE reads. The sample has around 700,000 distinct CDR3 sequences, roughly 25% seen once; the top ten hold under 9.5%. The same data also went into a second study, on T cells of mothers and their children.

Material for sequencing was blood. The receptors shown here come from a boy between 10 and 17 years old in good health. Both conserved end residues are part of each CDR3. A D gene is named only where the DNA matches it firmly. The listing skips clone size in some rows; elsewhere it reads once, few, many or a size class.

v_gene	j_gene	d_gene	abundance	CDR3nt	CDR3aa
TRBV20-1	TRBJ2-4	NA	NA	TGCAGTGCTAGAGCGTGGTTCAACACGGAGCTCCTGGTAAACATTCAGTACTTC	CSARAWFNTELLVNIQYF
TRBV25-1	TRBJ1-2	NA	few	TGTGCCAGCCGCCCGGACGGCGGGAACTATGGCTACACCTTC	CASRPDGGNYGYTF
TRBV7-9	TRBJ2-5	NA	NA	TGTGCCAGCAGTTATCAATCTGACGCAGAGACCCAGTACTTC	CASSYQSDAETQYF
TRBV11-2	TRBJ2-5	NA	few	TGTGCCAGCAGCTTCGGGGGTGTGGAGACCCAGTACTTC	CASSFGGVETQYF
TRBV11-3	TRBJ2-1	TRBD1	NA	TGTGCCAGCAGCCCACGCCAGGGGGCCGATGAGCAGTTCTTC	CASSPRQGADEQFF
TRBV12-3/TRBV12-4	TRBJ2-3	TRBD2	NA	TGTGCCAGCAATCCGGGACTAGCGGGAGGCCTCACAGATACGCAGTATTTT	CASNPGLAGGLTDTQYF
TRBV6-2/TRBV6-3	TRBJ1-2	NA	many	TGTGCCAGCACCGATTCGAGACCTAAGGAGGAGGGCTACACCTTC	CASTDSRPKEEGYTF
TRBV29-1	TRBJ2-3	NA	NA	TGCAGCGTTGAGGCACAGGCTTCAGATACGCAGTATTTT	CSVEAQASDTQYF
TRBV4-3	TRBJ2-3	NA	NA	TGCGCCAGCAGCCAAGATGGGGACGACGCCGACACAGATACGCAGTATTTT	CASSQDGDDADTDTQYF
TRBV6-5	TRBJ1-3	NA	NA	TGTGCCAGCAAGCCAGGGGTGGGAAACACCATATATTTT	CASKPGVGNTIYF
TRBV15	TRBJ1-1	TRBD1	NA	TGTGCCACCAGCAGAGTATTATCCAGGGGGCGCGGCGCTGAAGCTTTCTTT	CATSRVLSRGRGAEAFF
TRBV27	TRBJ2-1	NA	NA	TGTGCCAGCAGTTTAGAGTTGGCTAGGTATGAGCAGTTCTTC	CASSLELARYEQFF
TRBV6-5	TRBJ2-1	TRBD2	few	TGTGCCAGCAGCTGGACTAGCGGGAGCAATGAGCAGTTCTTC	CASSWTSGSNEQFF
TRBV5-5	TRBJ2-3	TRBD2	NA	TGTGCCAGCAGCTTGACGAGCGGGGGGGCCTTTGATACGCAGTATTTT	CASSLTSGGAFDTQYF
TRBV6-4	TRBJ2-1	TRBD2	NA	TGTGCCAGCAGGGGGACTAGCGGGAGCTATGAGCAGTTCTTC	CASRGTSGSYEQFF
TRBV20-1	TRBJ1-1	TRBD1	few	TGCAGTGCTCCCCCCCGGGACAGAATGAACACTGAAGCTTTCTTT	CSAPPRDRMNTEAFF
TRBV4-1	TRBJ2-7	NA	few	TGCGCCAGCAGCCAAGTTACGGGAGCCCACGAGCAGTACTTC	CASSQVTGAHEQYF
TRBV20-1	TRBJ1-2	TRBD1	few	TGCAGTGCCGCCGACAGGGGAGCTAACTATGGCTACACCTTC	CSAADRGANYGYTF
TRBV29-1	TRBJ2-5	NA	few	TGCAGCGTTGCCTTTTTAGATAGCTATGAGACCCAGTACTTC	CSVAFLDSYETQYF
TRBV7-2	TRBJ2-3	NA	NA	TGTGCCAGCAGCTTAGCAGTTCGTGGGGGGGCCAAAGATACGCAGTATTTT	CASSLAVRGGAKDTQYF
TRBV6-5	TRBJ2-1	TRBD2	NA	TGTGCCAGCAGTTACCAGACTAGCGACCTATCCTACAATGAGCAGTTCTTC	CASSYQTSDLSYNEQFF
TRBV28	TRBJ1-2	TRBD1	NA	TGTGCCAGCAGTTTAGTGGGAGGGACAGTTCCTTGGGATGGCTACACCTTC	CASSLVGGTVPWDGYTF